The 5 T cell receptor beta chains reported below all come from one sample, sequenced in a study of PD-1 blockade in classical Hodgkin lymphoma (dated by TCRdb to about 2020). The time point label for this specimen denotes: cycle 1 day 1 (C1D1), immediately before nivolumab initiation. Every trial patient had relapsed following autologous stem cell transplantation, and prior brentuximab vedotin exposure was what differed among cohorts A, B and C. Libraries were prepared through the immunoSEQ multiplex PCR assay. In TCRdb, the immuneACCESS table is reduced to in-frame sequences with V and J assigned. These tables do not hold every clone; where another copy was compared, an unresolved V gene accounts for under half, and the others remain unexplained. The sample records 65,000 to 95,000 clones, about 89% of which are singletons. The ten biggest clones cover 22% of the sample. Sequenced material: peripheral blood mononuclear cells (PBMCs), taken at baseline. The receptors derive from a human donor with classical Hodgkin lymphoma.

The genes are TRBV4-1 and TRBJ1-1; D not resolved. The CDR3 has 16 residues. Germline values: CDR1 MGHRA, CDR2 YSYEKL. The V gene lost 1 base and the J gene lost 0 bases, with 12 bases spanning the gap. In DNA form, the CDR3 reads TGCGCCAGCAGCCAAGGGGCAGCATTTATGAACACTGAAGCTTTCTTT. Protein: CASSQGAAFMNTEAFF.

The genes are TRBV19 and TRBJ2-1; D gene uncertain. Between the trimmed V and J ends, which lost 5 bases and 10 bases, there was a span of 9 bases. The CDR3 length is 11 residues. From germline, CDR1 is LNHDA and CDR2 SQIVND (reference sequence). For the CDR3, the DNA is TGTGCCAGTAGTGAGCGAGTAGAGCAGTTCTTC. Protein product: CASSERVEQFF.

The chain uses TRBV20-1 and TRBJ2-1; D is undetermined. V shed 3 bases and J shed 3 bases, with 3 bases lying between them. Germline-derived CDR1 and CDR2 are DFQATT and SNEGSKA (reference sequence). The CDR3 is 11 residues long. CDR3: CSARDYNEQFF. CDR3 nucleotides: TGCAGTGCTAGGGACTACAATGAGCAGTTCTTC.

The V and J genes are TRBV18 and TRBJ1-3, with TRBD1 as a possible D gene (5 bases). CDR1 is KGHSH, CDR2 LQKENI, per germline. Deletions cut 0 bases from V and 7 bases from J, with 16 bases between. This CDR3 spans 16 amino acids. DNA for the CDR3: TGTGCCAGCTCACCACCCCCCACCAGGGCGTCTAACACCATATATTTT. This gives the protein CASSPPPTRASNTIYF.

V usage is TRBV13 and J usage is TRBJ2-7, with 10 bases aligning to TRBD2. Germline values: CDR1 PRHDT, CDR2 FYEKMQ (reference sequence). V was clipped by 5 bases and J by 0 bases; unmatched bases: 16. There are 19 residues in the CDR3. CDR3 loop: CASSKTRTAGLASSYEQYF. The CDR3 nucleotides are TGTGCCAGCAGCAAAACCCGGACTGCGGGACTAGCGTCCTCCTACGAGCAGTACTTC.